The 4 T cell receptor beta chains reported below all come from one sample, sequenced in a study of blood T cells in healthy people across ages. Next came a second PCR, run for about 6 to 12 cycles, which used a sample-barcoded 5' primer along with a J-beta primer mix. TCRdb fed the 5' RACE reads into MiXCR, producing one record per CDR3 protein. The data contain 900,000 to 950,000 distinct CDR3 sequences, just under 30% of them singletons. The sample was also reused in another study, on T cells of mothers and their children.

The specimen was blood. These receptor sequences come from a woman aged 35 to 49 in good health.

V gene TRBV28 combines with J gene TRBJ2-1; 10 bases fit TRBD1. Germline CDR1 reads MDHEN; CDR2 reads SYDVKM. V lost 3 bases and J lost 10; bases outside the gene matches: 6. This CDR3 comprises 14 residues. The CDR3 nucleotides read TGTGCCAGCAGTTTGGGACAGGGGACCTACGAGCAGTTCTTC. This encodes CASSLGQGTYEQFF.

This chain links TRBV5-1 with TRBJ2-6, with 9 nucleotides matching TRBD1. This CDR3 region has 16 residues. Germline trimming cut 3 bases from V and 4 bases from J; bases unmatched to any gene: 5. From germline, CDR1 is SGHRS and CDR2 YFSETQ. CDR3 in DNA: TGCGCCAGCAGCTCATCACAGGGGGCCGGGGCCAACGTCCTGACTTTC. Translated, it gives CASSSSQGAGANVLTF.

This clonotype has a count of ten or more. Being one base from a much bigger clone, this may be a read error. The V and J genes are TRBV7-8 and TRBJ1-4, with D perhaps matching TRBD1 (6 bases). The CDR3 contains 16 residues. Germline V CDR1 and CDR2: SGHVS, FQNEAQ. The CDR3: CASSLGQGQRNEKRFF. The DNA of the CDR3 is TGTGCCAGCAGCTTAGGGCAGGGGCAAAGAAATGAAAAACGGTTTTTT.

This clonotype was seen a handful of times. The CDR3 loop is CASSFVMVGNEKLFF. Written as DNA, the CDR3 is TGTGCCAGCAGTTTTGTAATGGTCGGTAATGAAAAACTGTTTTTT. The genes are TRBV28 and TRBJ1-4; D not resolved. Trimming left V 3 bases short and J 4 bases short, with 12 bases between. Per germline, CDR1 MDHEN and CDR2 SYDVKM. The CDR3 runs 15 residues. The full variable domain, rest sourced from reference TRBV28 and TRBJ1-4, is DVKVTQSSRYLVKRTGEKVFLECVQDMDHENMFWYRQDPGLGLRLIYFSYDVKMKEKGDIPEGYSVSREKKERFSLILESASTNQTSMYLCASSFVMVGNEKLFFGSGTQLSVL.